These 17 T cell receptor beta chains originate from one sample sequenced in a study of blood T cell repertoires in COVID-19. Clones were sequenced by immunoSEQ multiplex PCR, and TCRdb holds only the in-frame ones, with some missing. Found here are fewer than 200,000 clones, more than 75% of them singletons; the top ten hold less than 3%. Sequencing input: peripheral blood. Every receptor here comes from a man aged 35-49 years with active or convalescent COVID-19.

The chain uses TRBV5-1 and TRBJ1-1, with unresolved D. The CDR3 spans 14 residues. Trimming took 4 bases from V and 1 from J, leaving 11 bases between them. Germline CDR1 and CDR2: SGHRS and YFSETQ. The CDR3 DNA is TGCGCCAGCAGCCCGGGGATCCAGAACACTGAAGCTTTCTTT. Encoded protein: CASSPGIQNTEAFF.

This chain links TRBV2 with TRBJ2-1; D uncertain. CDR1 is SNHLY, CDR2 FYNNEI, per germline. The CDR3 has 12 residues. Deletions cut 6 bases from V and 3 bases from J, with 6 bases between. Here the CDR3 reads CASSSGYNEQFF. Here the CDR3 DNA reads TGTGCCAGCAGCTCGGGCTACAATGAGCAGTTCTTC.

V is TRBV2 and J is TRBJ1-5, with TRBD1 identical over 9 bases. The CDR3 runs to 15 residues. V lost 7 bases and J lost 2; bases outside the gene matches: 6. From germline, CDR1 is SNHLY and CDR2 FYNNEI. The chain's CDR3 is CASKSRTGGNQPQHF. The CDR3 DNA sequence: TGTGCCAGCAAGTCCCGGACAGGGGGCAATCAGCCCCAGCATTTT.

This chain connects TRBV10-3 to TRBJ1-5; D unresolved. The germline gives CDR1 ENHRY, CDR2 SYGVKD. The CDR3 has 13 residues. The V end was cut by 0 bases, the J end by 4 bases, with 4 bases between. The CDR3 loop reads CAISESPNQPQHF. The CDR3 DNA reads TGTGCCATCAGTGAGTCTCCTAATCAGCCCCAGCATTTT.

The chain is built from TRBV10-3 and TRBJ2-3; 9 bases fit TRBD2. Germline CDR1 is ENHRY and CDR2 is SYGVKD. This CDR3 is 17 amino acids long. Trimming removed 6 bases from V and 2 bases from J; junction bases left unmatched: 12. The DNA of the CDR3 is TGTGCCATCAGCGGCCGACGAGAGCGGGGGGACACAGATACGCAGTATTTT. It yields the protein CAISGRRERGDTDTQYF.

This clone was detected only once. The gene calls are TRBV20-1 and TRBJ1-2; D is perhaps TRBD1 (5 bases). The CDR3 has 10 residues. The ends were cut back, 6 bases at V and 4 bases at J, with 6 bases in the middle. Germline CDR1 reads DFQATT; CDR2 reads SNEGSKA (reference sequence). This CDR3 is CSARAYGYTF. The CDR3 DNA sequence: TGCAGTGCCAGGGCCTATGGCTACACCTTC.

The chain couples TRBV11-1 to TRBJ1-1; D is unclear. This CDR3 comprises 13 residues. Germline V gives CDR1 SGHAT, CDR2 FQDESV (reference sequence). The V end lost 3 bases, the J end lost 1 base, and 6 bases lay between the germline ends. Here the CDR3 reads CASSLEGNTEAFF. CDR3 DNA: TGTGCCAGCAGCTTGGAGGGGAACACTGAAGCTTTCTTT.

The rearrangement joins TRBV6-2 or TRBV6-3 to TRBJ1-2, with D uncertain. The length of the CDR3 is 13 residues. V was clipped by 3 bases and J by 5 bases, with 10 bases between them. CDR1 is MNHEY, CDR2 SVGEGT, per germline. The CDR3 DNA follows: TGTGCCAGCAGTTATAACAGCCAATATGGCTACACCTTC. It yields the protein CASSYNSQYGYTF.

The chain joins TRBV9 to TRBJ2-3; possible D gene TRBD2, 5 bases. The CDR3 extends over 15 amino acids. CDR1 is SGDLS and CDR2 is YYNGEE in the germline V gene. V shed 0 bases and J shed 1 base, with 9 bases lying between them. CDR3 DNA: TGTGCCAGCAGCGTAGGCGGACTTGGCACAGATACGCAGTATTTT. This gives the protein CASSVGGLGTDTQYF. Drawing the rest from reference TRBV9 and TRBJ2-3, the complete variable domain is DSGVTQTPKHLITATGQRVTLRCSPRSGDLSVYWYQQSLDQGLQFLIQYYNGEERAKGNILERFSAQQFPDLHSELNLSSLELGDSALYFCASSVGGLGTDTQYFGPGTRLTVL.

This clone has only a few counts. The chain employs TRBV6-5 and TRBJ1-2; the D gene is possibly TRBD1 (5 bases). Germline V CDR1 and CDR2: MNHEY, SVGAGI. This CDR3 has 14 residues. V shed 4 bases and J shed 7 bases, with 16 bases lying between them. This CDR3 is CASSWGGGAGGYTF. DNA of the CDR3: TGTGCCAGCAGTTGGGGTGGAGGGGCGGGTGGCTACACCTTC.

The genes are TRBV30 and TRBJ1-2, with 8 bases that match TRBD1. V gave up 2 bases and J gave up 5 bases; unmatched junction bases: 7. This CDR3 is built from 14 residues. Germline V gene sequence: CDR1 GTSNPN, CDR2 SVGIG (reference sequence). CDR3 region: CAWSTGGRTYGYTF. CDR3 sequence (DNA): TGTGCCTGGAGTACAGGGGGGCGAACTTATGGCTACACCTTC.

Here the CDR3 DNA reads TGTGCCAGCAGCCTCGCGGGGGACAGGGCCGCTTCACCCCTCCACTTT. Translated, it gives CASSLAGDRAASPLHF. The V gene is TRBV14, the J gene TRBJ1-6; 9 bases match TRBD1. This CDR3 has 16 residues. CDR1 and CDR2 from the germline V gene are SGHDN and FVKESK. J lost 9 bases, V lost 4 bases, and 10 bases had no gene match.

V gene TRBV6-1 combines with J gene TRBJ1-3; perhaps TRBD1 as D (6 bases). CDR3 length: 15 amino acids. Germline V CDR1 and CDR2: MNHNS, SASEGT. DNA for the CDR3: TGTGGAGCAGGGGCAGGGGCCACCTCTGGAAACACCATATATTTT. It translates to CGAGAGATSGNTIYF.

This clone was observed a few times. The chain joins TRBV11-3 to TRBJ1-3; D remains ambiguous. The CDR3 runs 15 residues. The germline gives CDR1 SGHNT, CDR2 YENEEA. V was clipped by 4 bases and J by 1 base, with 11 bases between them. CDR3 amino acids: CASSSPRISGNTIYF. DNA for the CDR3: TGTGCCAGCAGCTCACCCAGGATTTCTGGAAACACCATATATTTT.

This clone was observed a handful of times. The chain recombines TRBV5-4 with TRBJ2-7; TRBD1 matches 8 bases. The germline gives CDR1 SGHNT, CDR2 YYREEE (reference sequence). The CDR3 runs to 13 residues. The junction had 5 bases not matched to a gene; V was cut back by 4 bases and J by 5 bases. The CDR3 loop is CASSIGQGDEQYF. The CDR3 DNA is TGTGCCAGCAGCATTGGACAGGGCGACGAGCAGTACTTC.

The chain combines TRBV19 with TRBJ1-6; possibly TRBD1 for D (6 bases). Germline lookup yields CDR1 LNHDA and CDR2 SQIVND (reference sequence). The CDR3 is 12 amino acids. V lost 4 bases to trimming and J lost 8 bases, with 6 bases between them. CDR3 loop: CASSNRDSPLHF. In nucleotides, the CDR3 is TGTGCCAGTAGTAACAGGGATTCACCCCTCCACTTT.

V and J are TRBV7-6 and TRBJ1-1, with TRBD1 identical over 10 bases. Germline V gene data show CDR1 as SGHVS and CDR2 as FNYEAQ. Trimming removed 5 bases from V and 8 bases from J; junction bases left unmatched: 14. The CDR3 extends over 16 amino acids. The CDR3 DNA sequence: TGTGCCAGCAGCCAAGGGACAGGGGCTTCCCTTCGGGAAGCTTTCTTT. It encodes CASSQGTGASLREAFF.